Below, 23 T cell receptor beta chains from the same sample are listed, as sequenced in a study of T cell changes during pregnancy in multiple sclerosis. Assay used: immunoSEQ multiplex PCR; TCRdb lists only in-frame clones, some missing. This table holds some 85,000 clones, approximately 94% found once. The input for sequencing was peripheral blood, taken in the third trimester of pregnancy. Receptors were obtained from a female donor with multiple sclerosis, enrolled in a pregnancy study.

The genes are TRBV5-4 and TRBJ1-2; D is perhaps TRBD1 (5 bases). Trimming stripped 3 bases from V and 1 base from J, with 10 bases between. The CDR3 contains 14 residues. CDR1 is SGHNT and CDR2 is YYREEE in the germline V gene (reference sequence). In DNA form, the CDR3 reads TGTGCCAGCAGCTCCGACAGTTTTAACTATGGCTACACCTTC. Translating gives CASSSDSFNYGYTF.

The rearrangement uses TRBV7-6 and TRBJ1-2, with D unresolved. The germline V gene encodes CDR1 SGHVS and CDR2 FNYEAQ. Trimming took off 1 base at V and 4 bases at J, with 10 bases between the two ends. The CDR3 contains 14 residues. DNA for the CDR3: TGTGCCAGCAGCTTAGACGGCAGAGGCTATGGCTACACCTTC. It yields the protein CASSLDGRGYGYTF.

V usage is TRBV6-6 and J usage is TRBJ1-2, with D perhaps TRBD1 (6 bases). The germline V gene has CDR1 MNHNY and CDR2 SVGAGI (reference sequence). The length of the CDR3 is 14 residues. V lost 6 bases to trimming and J lost 5 bases, with 16 bases between them. The CDR3 DNA sequence: TGTGCCAGCAGGGCAGACAGGAGTTCGTATGGCTACACCTTC. Encoded protein: CASRADRSSYGYTF.

The genes are TRBV28 and TRBJ2-1, with D perhaps TRBD1 (6 bases). The length of the CDR3 is 15 residues. Looked up from germline, CDR1 is MDHEN and CDR2 is SYDVKM. The V and J ends lost 4 bases and 7 bases respectively, with 17 bases between them. CDR3 protein: CASSSGQGYWNEQFF. The CDR3 bases are TGTGCCAGCAGTTCCGGGCAGGGGTATTGGAATGAGCAGTTCTTC. The complete variable domain, with remaining parts taken from reference TRBV28 and TRBJ2-1, reads DVKVTQSSRYLVKRTGEKVFLECVQDMDHENMFWYRQDPGLGLRLIYFSYDVKMKEKGDIPEGYSVSREKKERFSLILESASTNQTSMYLCASSSGQGYWNEQFFGPGTRLTVL.

The chain combines TRBV5-6 with TRBJ1-2; tentative D call: TRBD1 (6 bases). V was shortened by 5 bases and J by 11 bases, with 16 bases between the two germline ends. Per germline, CDR1 SGHDT and CDR2 YYEEEE. This CDR3 region has 12 residues. CDR3 DNA: TGTGCCAGCAGGGAACCTACAGGGAAGTACACCTTC. Translating gives CASREPTGKYTF.

The table lists this clone with a few counts. The chain joins TRBV19 to TRBJ1-1; 7 bases are a match to TRBD1. CDR3 size: 14 residues. With 6 bases clipped from V and 4 bases from J, the junction kept 8 bases outside the gene matches. Per germline, CDR1 LNHDA and CDR2 SQIVND (reference sequence). CDR3 nucleotides: TGTGCCAGTAGGGCAAGGGGACAGACCACTGAAGCTTTCTTT. This encodes CASRARGQTTEAFF.

The V gene is TRBV18, the J gene TRBJ2-1; 8 bases align to TRBD2. Germline V CDR1 and CDR2: KGHSH, LQKENI. This CDR3 has 15 residues. V trimming: 3 bases; J trimming: 2 bases; junction bases outside the gene matches: 3. This CDR3 is CASSPGLETYNEQFF. The CDR3 bases are TGTGCCAGCTCACCGGGACTAGAGACCTACAATGAGCAGTTCTTC.

This clone was recorded only once. The J gene is TRBJ2-7, the V gene TRBV10-2; 7 bases are shared with TRBD2. The germline V gene has CDR1 WSHSY and CDR2 SAAADI. The CDR3 has 14 residues. After removal of 6 bases from V and 2 bases from J, the junction contained 7 bases not matched to a gene. This CDR3 reads CASSNSGYTYEQYF. The CDR3 DNA sequence: TGCGCCAGCAGCAATAGCGGGTACACCTACGAGCAGTACTTC.

CDR3 nucleotide sequence: TGCAGCGTTGTGGCGGGAGGACGGGACGAGCAGTACTTC. It yields the protein CSVVAGGRDEQYF. The chain links TRBV29-1 to TRBJ2-7; 8 positions agree with TRBD2. CDR1 and CDR2 from the germline V gene are SQVTM and ANQGSEA. After removal of 4 bases from V and 5 bases from J, the junction contained 7 bases not matched to a gene. The CDR3 extends over 13 amino acids.

J is TRBJ2-7 and V is TRBV7-8; 11 bases line up with TRBD1. Trimming removed 4 bases from V and 3 bases from J; junction bases left unmatched: 2. There are 14 residues in the CDR3. Germline-derived CDR1 and CDR2 are SGHVS and FQNEAQ. The CDR3 coding sequence is TGTGCCAGCAGCTGGGGACAGGGGGTCTACGAGCAGTACTTC. Amino acid sequence: CASSWGQGVYEQYF.

The genes are TRBV21-1 and TRBJ2-3; the tabulated D call, TRBD1, remains unverified against the DNA. TRBV21-1 is given as a pseudogene. The CDR3 totals 16 residues. The CDR3 spells CASSKVRNRVVDTQYF. The CDR3 nucleotides read TGTGCCAGCAGCAAAGTGAGGAACAGGGTTGTAGATACGCAGTATTTT.

This clone was seen a single time. The chain employs TRBV6-4 and TRBJ1-1, with TRBD1 matching 9 bases. The CDR3 has 15 residues. CDR1 and CDR2 from the germline V gene are MRHNA and SNTAGT. Trimming removed 10 bases from V and 0 bases from J; junction bases left unmatched: 9. The CDR3 spells CANPGQGRLNTEAFF. In DNA, the CDR3 is TGTGCCAACCCTGGACAGGGGCGATTGAACACTGAAGCTTTCTTT.

The chain has TRBV28 and TRBJ1-5; perhaps TRBD1 as D (6 bases). V lost 6 bases, J lost 3 bases, and 15 bases lay in between. Germline loops: CDR1 MDHEN, CDR2 SYDVKM. CDR3 length equals 15 residues. CDR3 nucleotide sequence: TGTGCCAGCAGCCGGGGGGCAAAGGTCAATCAGCCCCAGCATTTT. As protein: CASSRGAKVNQPQHF.

The V and J genes are TRBV2 and TRBJ2-1; 9 bases match TRBD1. Germline CDR1 SNHLY, CDR2 FYNNEI. This CDR3 spans 13 amino acids. The V gene end was trimmed by 6 bases and the J gene end by 5 bases; junction bases not matched to a gene: 2. The CDR3 protein is CASSRDRDNEQFF. The CDR3 nucleotides read TGTGCCAGCAGCCGGGACAGGGACAATGAGCAGTTCTTC.

The gene calls are TRBV12-5 and TRBJ2-1, with TRBD2 matching 11 bases. V shed 1 base, J shed 5 bases, and the junction held 7 bases outside the gene matches. Germline V lookup: CDR1 LGHNT, CDR2 FRNRAP. The CDR3 runs to 17 residues. The CDR3 DNA is TGTGCTAGTGGTTTGGCCGCGACTAGCGGGATTAACAATGAGCAGTTCTTC. Translated, it gives CASGLAATSGINNEQFF.

This sequence joins TRBV11-3 and TRBJ2-1, with 7 bases lining up with TRBD1. V shed 5 bases and J 2 bases; nucleotides not matched to a gene: 6. The CDR3 totals 15 residues. Germline V gene data show CDR1 as SGHNT and CDR2 as YENEEA. CDR3 amino acids: CASSRGQMTYNEQFF. CDR3 in DNA: TGTGCCAGCAGCCGGGGACAGATGACCTACAATGAGCAGTTCTTC.

The chain is built from TRBV27 and TRBJ2-6, with TRBD1 identical over 10 bases. J was trimmed by 2 bases and V by 6 bases; bases with no gene match: 13. The germline V gene encodes CDR1 MNHEY and CDR2 SMNVEV (reference sequence). This CDR3 has 19 residues. CDR3 coding DNA: TGTGCCAGCAGGGGTCCGGGACAGGGGTCCTTAGCTGGGGCCAACGTCCTGACTTTC. It translates to CASRGPGQGSLAGANVLTF.

The CDR3 DNA is TGTGCCATCAGTGAGTCGTCACTGAACTACGAGCAGTACTTC. It encodes CAISESSLNYEQYF. The V gene is TRBV10-3, the J gene TRBJ2-7, with D unresolved. This CDR3 spans 14 amino acids. Germline CDR1 and CDR2: ENHRY and SYGVKD. Trimming shortened V by 0 bases and J by 3 bases, and 9 bases separated the two germline ends.

V gene TRBV4-1 combines with J gene TRBJ2-7, with 8 bases lining up with TRBD2. The CDR3 totals 15 residues. Per germline, CDR1 MGHRA and CDR2 YSYEKL. Unmatched junction bases numbered 10, after V lost 3 bases and J lost 6 bases. The CDR3 DNA reads TGCGCCAGCAGCCAGGTTCTGGCGGGAGGTGCCGAGCAGTACTTC. It translates to CASSQVLAGGAEQYF.

This rearrangement joins TRBV4-1 to TRBJ2-7; D is possibly TRBD1 (6 bases). V lost 0 bases and J lost 0, with 15 bases in between. The CDR3 totals 17 residues. Germline values: CDR1 MGHRA, CDR2 YSYEKL. The CDR3 reads CASSQDEQGIRSYEQYF. The CDR3 DNA follows: TGCGCCAGCAGCCAAGACGAACAGGGCATCCGCTCCTACGAGCAGTACTTC.

The chain carries TRBV11-2 and TRBJ1-1; a weak D match, TRBD1 (5 bases). The CDR3 spans 15 residues. V was pared by 5 bases and J by 3 bases, with 16 bases between. The germline CDR1 and CDR2 sequences are SGHAT and FQNNGV. The CDR3 sequence: CASSPRTTQDTEAFF. CDR3 nucleotide sequence: TGTGCCAGCAGCCCTCGGACAACCCAGGACACTGAAGCTTTCTTT. Based on the CDR3 plus reference TRBV11-2 and TRBJ1-1, the full variable domain is EAGVAQSPRYKIIEKRQSVAFWCNPISGHATLYWYQQILGQGPKLLIQFQNNGVVDDSQLPKDRFSAERLKGVDSTLKIQPAKLEDSAVYLCASSPRTTQDTEAFFGQGTRLTVV.

The chain has TRBV7-7 and TRBJ2-5, with 9 positions matching TRBD2. The CDR3 totals 14 residues. The J segment lost 4 bases and the V segment lost 5 bases, leaving 5 bases of the junction unmatched. The germline V gene has CDR1 SSHAT and CDR2 FNYEAQ (reference sequence). CDR3 residues: CASSPGTSPETQYF. In DNA, the CDR3 is TGTGCCAGCAGCCCCGGGACTAGCCCAGAGACCCAGTACTTC.

In this sample, this clone turned up once. V usage is TRBV6-6 and J usage is TRBJ1-2; TRBD1 matches at 10 bases. Trimming took 5 bases from V and 13 from J; bases not matched to a gene: 10. There are 13 residues in the CDR3. The germline CDR1 and CDR2 sequences are MNHNY and SVGAGI (reference sequence). CDR3 DNA sequence: TGTGCCAGCAGTACCCCCGGGACAGGGGTTGGCACCTTC. This translates into CASSTPGTGVGTF.